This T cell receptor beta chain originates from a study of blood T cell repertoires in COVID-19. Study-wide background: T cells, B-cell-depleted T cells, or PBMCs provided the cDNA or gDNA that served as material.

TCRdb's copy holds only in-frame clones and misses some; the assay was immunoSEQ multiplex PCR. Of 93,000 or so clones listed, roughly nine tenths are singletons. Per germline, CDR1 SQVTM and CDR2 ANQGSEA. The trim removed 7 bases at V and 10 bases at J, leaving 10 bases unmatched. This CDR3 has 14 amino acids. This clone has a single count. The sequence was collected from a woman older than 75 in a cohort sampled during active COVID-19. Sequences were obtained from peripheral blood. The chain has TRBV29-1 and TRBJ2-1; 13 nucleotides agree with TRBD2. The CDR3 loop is CSAPSLLAGGEQFF. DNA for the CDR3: TGCAGCGCCCCGTCCCTACTAGCGGGAGGGGAGCAGTTCTTC.